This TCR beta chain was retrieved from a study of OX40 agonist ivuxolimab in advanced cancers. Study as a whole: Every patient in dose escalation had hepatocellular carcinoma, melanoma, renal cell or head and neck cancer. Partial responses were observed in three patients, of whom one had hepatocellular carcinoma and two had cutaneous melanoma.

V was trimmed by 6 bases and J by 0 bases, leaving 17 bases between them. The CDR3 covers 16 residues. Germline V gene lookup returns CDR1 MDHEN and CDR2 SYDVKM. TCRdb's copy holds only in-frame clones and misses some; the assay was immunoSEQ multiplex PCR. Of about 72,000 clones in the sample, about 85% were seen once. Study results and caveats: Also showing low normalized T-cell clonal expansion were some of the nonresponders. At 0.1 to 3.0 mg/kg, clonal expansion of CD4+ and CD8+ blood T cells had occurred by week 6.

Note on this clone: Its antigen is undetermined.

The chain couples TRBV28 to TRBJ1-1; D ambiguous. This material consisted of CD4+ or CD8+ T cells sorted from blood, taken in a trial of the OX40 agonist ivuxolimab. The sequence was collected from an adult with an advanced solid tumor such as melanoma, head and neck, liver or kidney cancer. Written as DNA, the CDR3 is TGTGCCAGCAGCTTGTCCCCTAACAGAGTGAACACTGAAGCTTTCTTT. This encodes CASSLSPNRVNTEAFF.